This TCR beta chain was recorded in a study of T cells in Graves' hyperthyroidism and ophthalmopathy. Uncontrolled infection, other autoimmune disease, pregnancy and lactation each barred patients from inclusion. The investigators amplified TCR beta CDR3 regions from RNA transcripts. The HTBI primer set was used in a first-round RT-PCR of the TCR CDR3. TCRdb analysed the multiplex PCR reads with MiXCR anew, one entry per CDR3 protein. This table has about 260,000 distinct CDR3 sequences, 16% appearing once. The J segment lost 6 bases and the V segment lost 4 bases, leaving 4 bases of the junction unmatched. Germline lookup yields CDR1 LGHDT and CDR2 YNNKEL (reference sequence). There are 13 residues in the CDR3.

The TCR sequence derives from a woman aged 18-29 years with Graves' ophthalmopathy. Sequenced material: blood. V and J are TRBV3-1 and TRBJ1-2, with 8 bases lining up with TRBD1. In DNA form, the CDR3 reads TGTGCCAGCAGCCGGGTGGACAGGGATGGCTACACCTTC. It yields the protein CASSRVDRDGYTF.